One and the same sample provided the 2 T cell receptor beta chains below, sequenced in a study of shared clonotypes between healthy human individuals. Sequenced by immunoSEQ multiplex PCR; TCRdb stores in-frame clones only, minus some. The table lists roughly 2 million clones, 85% to 95% of them singletons. Terminally differentiated effector memory CD45RA+ cells were left out of the naive CD8 fraction, which was CD45RO-negative and positively selected for CCR7. Specimen: naive CD8+ T cells sorted from blood. The receptor set was obtained from a man between 18 and 35 years old in good health.

The genes are TRBV5-6 and TRBJ1-6; no clear D. V gave up 3 bases and J gave up 9 bases, with 19 bases separating them. This CDR3 is 16 amino acids long. From germline, CDR1 is SGHDT and CDR2 YYEEEE. CDR3 sequence: CASSSGDWLGFSPLHF. CDR3 bases: TGTGCCAGCAGCTCGGGAGACTGGTTAGGGTTTTCACCCCTCCACTTT.

The chain is built from TRBV4-3 and TRBJ2-7; 9 bases map to TRBD2. The CDR3 contains 16 residues. Germline-derived CDR1 and CDR2 are LGHNA and YSLEER. Germline trimming cut 0 bases from V and 3 bases from J; bases unmatched to any gene: 6. DNA for the CDR3: TGCGCCAGCAGCCAAGATTGGGATAGCGGGAGCTACGAGCAGTACTTC. Protein: CASSQDWDSGSYEQYF.